This T cell receptor beta chain was found in a study of spatial heterogeneity in lung cancer. Study information: Strong correlation was found between tumor-region TCR transcript counts and a T cell module score from matched bulk RNA-seq.

Findings and limits, study-wide: How many expanded intratumoral alpha and beta TCRs were present tracked the tumor mutation count, which was a count of nonsynonymous mutations.

Sample time point: sample taken at primary tumor resection. Just over 70 TRACERx patients with early, untreated non-small cell lung cancer donated samples. Tumor, nontumor lung or frozen PBMC supplied whole RNA that was sequenced unsorted. Germline V CDR1 and CDR2: SGHVS, FNYEAQ. V lost 3 bases to trimming and J lost 4 bases, with 14 bases between them. CDR3 length equals 15 residues. On each TCR cDNA molecule, a unique molecular identifier was present. In TCRdb, the 5' RACE reads were re-called with MiXCR into one record per CDR3 protein. The table records over 8,500 distinct CDR3 sequences, around 5.1% of them present only once. Notes on this clonotype: The antigen is unknown.

The chain couples TRBV7-6 to TRBJ2-3; D is undetermined. Here the sequenced sample was lung tumor tissue, taken at surgery. This TCR came from a female donor with early-stage non-small cell lung cancer. CDR3 DNA: TGTGCCAGCAGCTTTAATCCTCAACCGGCAGATACGCAGTATTTT. Translation gives CASSFNPQPADTQYF.